These 14 T cell receptor beta chains came from one sample sequenced in a study of OX40 agonist ivuxolimab in advanced cancers. TCRdb keeps only in-frame clones here, not all; method: immunoSEQ multiplex PCR. Here the sample spans tens of thousands of clones, 75% to 90% being singletons. Source: CD4+ or CD8+ T cells sorted from blood, taken in a trial of the OX40 agonist ivuxolimab. These receptors were taken from an adult with an advanced solid tumor such as melanoma, head and neck, liver or kidney cancer.

This chain connects TRBV2 to TRBJ1-2, with D possibly matching TRBD1 (5 bases). V lost 8 bases and J lost 4, with 11 bases in between. The germline gives CDR1 SNHLY, CDR2 FYNNEI. The CDR3 length is 12 residues. This CDR3 reads CASRGTLYGYTF. CDR3 DNA sequence: TGTGCCAGCCGGGGCACCCTCTATGGCTACACCTTC.

The chain couples TRBV7-9 to TRBJ2-3; a possible D gene is TRBD2 (6 bases). Germline CDR1 is SEHNR and CDR2 is FQNEAQ (reference sequence). V lost 7 bases to trimming and J lost 0 bases, with 17 bases between them. This CDR3 is built from 16 residues. As DNA, the CDR3 is TGTGCCAGCACCGTACTAGGGGACTCTAGCACAGATACGCAGTATTTT. Translating it yields CASTVLGDSSTDTQYF.

This chain connects TRBV5-1 to TRBJ2-2, with D perhaps matching TRBD2 (6 bases). The CDR3 has 16 amino acids. V was clipped by 4 bases and J by 3 bases, with 16 bases between them. CDR1 SGHRS and CDR2 YFSETQ come from the germline V gene. The CDR3 loop reads CASSPLRAGHTGELFF. The CDR3 DNA follows: TGCGCCAGCAGCCCTCTCCGAGCGGGCCACACCGGGGAGCTGTTTTTT.

V gene TRBV2 combines with J gene TRBJ1-5, with 10 bases lining up with TRBD1. With V trimmed by 10 bases and J by 6 bases, 12 bases remained unmatched. In germline, CDR1 is SNHLY, CDR2 FYNNEI. The CDR3 spans 15 residues. CDR3 protein: CATRSTGGSGQPQHF. CDR3 bases: TGTGCCACCCGCTCGACAGGGGGCTCGGGTCAGCCCCAGCATTTT.

This sequence joins TRBV19 and TRBJ2-7, with 10 bases lining up with TRBD1. Germline V gene lookup returns CDR1 LNHDA and CDR2 SQIVND (reference sequence). This CDR3 spans 13 amino acids. After removal of 5 bases from V and 7 bases from J, the junction contained 5 bases not matched to a gene. The CDR3 is CASSPGTGVEQYF. Written as DNA, the CDR3 is TGTGCCAGTAGTCCCGGGACAGGGGTTGAGCAGTACTTC.

This CDR3 is CASSKDRRYNYTF. The CDR3 nucleotides are TGTGCCAGCTCAAAAGACAGGCGGTATAACTACACCTTC. V usage is TRBV18 and J usage is TRBJ1-2; maybe TRBD1 (6 bases). Trimming removed 5 bases at V and 10 bases at J, with 17 bases between. CDR1 KGHSH and CDR2 LQKENI come from the germline V gene. CDR3 size: 13 residues. Combining the CDR3 with reference TRBV18 and TRBJ1-2 gives the whole variable domain NAGVMQNPRHLVRRRGQEARLRCSPMKGHSHVYWYRQLPEEGLKFMVYLQKENIIDESGMPKERFSAEFPKEGPSILRIQQVVRGDSAAYFCASSKDRRYNYTFGSGTRLTVV.

This clone was seen a handful of times. The chain carries TRBV28 and TRBJ1-6; D is uncertain. Trimming removed 7 bases at V and 14 bases at J, with 18 bases between. CDR1 MDHEN and CDR2 SYDVKM come from the germline V gene. This CDR3 comprises 13 residues. The CDR3 is CASNSNGRAALHF. The CDR3 nucleotides are TGTGCCAGCAACTCCAATGGCCGAGCGGCCCTCCACTTT.

V and J are TRBV29-1 and TRBJ1-1; D unresolved. Germline lookup yields CDR1 SQVTM and CDR2 ANQGSEA. CDR3 length: 8 residues. V shed 3 bases and J shed 10 bases, with 3 bases lying between them. The CDR3, as DNA: TGCAGCGTTGATGGAGCTTTCTTT. This sequence encodes CSVDGAFF.

The chain links TRBV6-5 to TRBJ1-2; a possible D gene is TRBD1 (6 bases). CDR3 size: 13 residues. Germline values: CDR1 MNHEY, CDR2 SVGAGI. Trimming pared 6 bases from V and 0 bases from J, leaving 8 bases between. The CDR3 sequence is CASSPGANYGYTF. CDR3 bases: TGTGCCAGCAGCCCAGGGGCTAACTATGGCTACACCTTC.

The V and J genes are TRBV2 and TRBJ2-5; TRBD2 might be the D (5 bases). In germline, CDR1 is SNHLY, CDR2 FYNNEI. Trimming stripped 8 bases from V and 1 base from J, with 14 bases between. This CDR3 has 14 residues. This CDR3 reads CASERSKLQETQYF. The CDR3 coding sequence is TGTGCCAGCGAGCGGTCCAAGCTCCAAGAGACCCAGTACTTC.

The J gene is TRBJ1-3, the V gene TRBV2; TRBD1 matches at 7 bases. The CDR3 is made up of 15 amino acids. V lost 5 bases, J lost 0 bases, and 4 bases stayed unmatched. Germline CDR1 is SNHLY and CDR2 is FYNNEI. The CDR3 reads CASSRDRSSGNTIYF. CDR3 DNA: TGTGCCAGCAGTCGGGACAGATCCTCTGGAAACACCATATATTTT.

The V and J genes are TRBV28 and TRBJ1-4; D not certain. This CDR3 has 15 residues. Germline V gives CDR1 MDHEN, CDR2 SYDVKM. V was trimmed by 2 bases and J by 8 bases, leaving 15 bases between them. CDR3 in amino acids: CASSLRGRVLEKLFF. CDR3 DNA: TGTGCCAGCAGTTTACGAGGGAGGGTATTAGAAAAACTGTTTTTT.

V gene TRBV7-2 combines with J gene TRBJ1-2, with D unresolved. Trimming took off 3 bases at V and 1 base at J, with 12 bases between the two ends. This CDR3 comprises 15 residues. CDR1 and CDR2 from the germline V gene are SGHTA and FQGNSA. For the CDR3, the DNA is TGTGCCAGCAGCTTGGCAATGGGCGGTAACTATGGCTACACCTTC. This codes for CASSLAMGGNYGYTF.

With regard to this clone: This CDR3 fails to terminate in the conserved phenylalanine or tryptophan, so it likely reflects a read error. The J gene is TRBJ2-7, the V gene TRBV11-2, with 10 bases aligning to TRBD1. Germline V gene lookup returns CDR1 SGHAT and CDR2 FQNNGV. This CDR3 has 15 amino acids. V shed 3 bases and J 6 bases; nucleotides not matched to a gene: 8. Here the CDR3 DNA reads TGTGCCAGCAGCTTGACCGGGACAGGGGAGGCCGAGCAGTACTCC. This gives the protein CASSLTGTGEAEQYS.